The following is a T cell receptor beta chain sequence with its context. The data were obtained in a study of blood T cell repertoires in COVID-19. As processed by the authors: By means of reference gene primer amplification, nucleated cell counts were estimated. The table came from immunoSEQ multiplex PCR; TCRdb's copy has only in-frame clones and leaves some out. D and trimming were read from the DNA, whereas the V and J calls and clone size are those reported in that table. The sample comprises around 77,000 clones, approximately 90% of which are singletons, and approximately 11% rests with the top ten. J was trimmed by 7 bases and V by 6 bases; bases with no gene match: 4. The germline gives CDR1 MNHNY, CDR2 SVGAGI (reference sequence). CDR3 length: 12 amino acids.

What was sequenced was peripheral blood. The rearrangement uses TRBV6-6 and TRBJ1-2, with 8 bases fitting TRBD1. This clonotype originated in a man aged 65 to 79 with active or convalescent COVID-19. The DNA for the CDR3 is TGTGCCAGCAGGCCAGGGGGCGGTGGCTACACCTTC. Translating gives CASRPGGGGYTF.